A single sample is the source of the 11 T cell receptor beta chains below, sequenced in a study of T cells in Graves' hyperthyroidism and ophthalmopathy. Researchers amplified the TCR beta CDR3 regions from RNA transcripts. An initial round of RT-PCR targeting the TCR CDR3 relied on the HTBI primer set. TCRdb processed the multiplex PCR reads anew with MiXCR; each CDR3 protein has one entry. The sample yields about 640,000 distinct CDR3 sequences, more than 12% seen once. The specimen was blood. The receptors originated from a woman between 50 and 59 years old with Graves' ophthalmopathy.

This clonotype appeared a single time. The chain is built from TRBV9 and TRBJ2-1, with 8 bases identical to TRBD2. V was clipped by 4 bases and J by 6 bases; unmatched bases: 9. The CDR3 runs 15 residues. CDR1 SGDLS and CDR2 YYNGEE come from the germline V gene. CDR3: CASSHRGGVSNEQFF. The CDR3 DNA reads as TGTGCCAGCAGCCACCGGGGGGGGGTCAGCAATGAGCAGTTCTTC.

This clonotype was seen many times. The J gene is TRBJ2-7, the V gene TRBV27; 11 bases line up with TRBD2. V lost 4 bases and J lost 2; bases outside the gene matches: 10. CDR3 size: 17 residues. The germline V gene has CDR1 MNHEY and CDR2 SMNVEV (reference sequence). Here the CDR3 reads CASSSGTSGTSPYEQYF. DNA for the CDR3: TGTGCCAGCAGTTCAGGGACTAGCGGTACCTCCCCCTACGAGCAGTACTTC.

This clonotype was detected many times. V and J are TRBV24-1 and TRBJ2-3, with D perhaps matching TRBD2 (6 bases). V lost 0 bases to trimming and J lost 0 bases, with 15 bases between them. This CDR3 contains 18 residues. Germline-derived CDR1 and CDR2 are KGHDR and SFDVKD. The CDR3 nucleotides read TGTGCCACCAGTGATTTGAGGACGGACTACGCTAGCACAGATACGCAGTATTTT. Protein: CATSDLRTDYASTDTQYF.

In its sample, this clonotype was seen many times. This chain links TRBV20-1 with TRBJ2-1; 7 bases are a match to TRBD2. V was pared by 0 bases and J by 5 bases, with 7 bases of the junction left unmatched. Germline CDR1 is DFQATT and CDR2 is SNEGSKA (reference sequence). This CDR3 is 15 amino acids long. CDR3 region: CSARERRETNNEQFF. The DNA for the CDR3 is TGCAGTGCTAGAGAGCGGCGGGAGACTAACAATGAGCAGTTCTTC.

This clonotype was seen more than once but under ten times. The chain carries TRBV2 and TRBJ2-7; no reliable D call. CDR3 length equals 13 residues. Germline V gene lookup returns CDR1 SNHLY and CDR2 FYNNEI. The V end was cut by 5 bases, the J end by 5 bases, with 13 bases between. The CDR3, as DNA: TGTGCCAGCAGTCCGCCACAGAGCCACGAGCAGTACTTC. It is translated as CASSPPQSHEQYF.

The table lists this clonotype with many counts. The rearrangement uses TRBV28 and TRBJ2-1, with TRBD1 matching 8 bases. CDR3 length: 15 amino acids. The V and J ends lost 5 bases and 5 bases, in that order; junction bases with no gene match: 8. Germline CDR1 reads MDHEN; CDR2 reads SYDVKM. CDR3 nucleotide sequence: TGTGCCAGCAGTCCGATTCGGGGACAGGACAATGAGCAGTTCTTC. It codes for CASSPIRGQDNEQFF.

This clonotype has a count of ten or more. V and J are TRBV20-1 and TRBJ1-2; a weak D match, TRBD1 (5 bases). V was trimmed by 2 bases and J by 9 bases, leaving 19 bases between them. The germline V gene has CDR1 DFQATT and CDR2 SNEGSKA (reference sequence). The CDR3 contains 14 residues. The CDR3 here is CSARIHRDDLRYTF. CDR3 coding DNA: TGCAGTGCTAGAATACACCGGGACGACCTACGCTACACCTTC.

This clonotype was detected many times. The chain uses TRBV12-3 or TRBV12-4 and TRBJ1-4, with 9 nucleotides matching TRBD1. CDR3 length: 15 amino acids. The ends lost 5 bases at V and 3 bases at J; junction bases unmatched: 4. The CDR3 protein is CASSPGQGPNEKLFF. The CDR3 nucleotides read TGTGCCAGCAGTCCGGGACAGGGACCTAATGAAAAACTGTTTTTT.

This clonotype was counted many times. The genes are TRBV28 and TRBJ2-3; maybe TRBD1 (7 bases). Germline V lookup: CDR1 MDHEN, CDR2 SYDVKM. The CDR3 is made up of 17 amino acids. The V and J ends lost 2 bases and 4 bases respectively, with 19 bases between them. The CDR3: CASSLVFGQGEADTQYF. For the CDR3, the DNA is TGTGCCAGCAGTTTAGTATTCGGGCAGGGGGAGGCAGATACGCAGTATTTT.

This clonotype has ten or more counts. V usage is TRBV6-1 and J usage is TRBJ1-1; 7 nucleotides line up with TRBD1. J gave up 1 base and V 5 bases, and 10 bases lay outside the gene matches. CDR3 length equals 16 residues. The germline V gene has CDR1 MNHNS and CDR2 SASEGT. The CDR3 nucleotides read TGTGCCAGCAGTCCCCCTCGACAGGGTGGGAACACTGAAGCTTTCTTT. As protein: CASSPPRQGGNTEAFF.

This clonotype has a handful of counts. This chain joins TRBV2 and TRBJ2-3, with TRBD2 as a possible D gene (6 bases). CDR1 is SNHLY and CDR2 is FYNNEI in the germline V gene. V lost 8 bases, J lost 0 bases, and 12 bases lay in between. The CDR3 is 14 residues long. The CDR3 region is CASLRGLSTDTQYF. CDR3 coding DNA: TGTGCCAGCCTTCGGGGACTCAGCACAGATACGCAGTATTTT.